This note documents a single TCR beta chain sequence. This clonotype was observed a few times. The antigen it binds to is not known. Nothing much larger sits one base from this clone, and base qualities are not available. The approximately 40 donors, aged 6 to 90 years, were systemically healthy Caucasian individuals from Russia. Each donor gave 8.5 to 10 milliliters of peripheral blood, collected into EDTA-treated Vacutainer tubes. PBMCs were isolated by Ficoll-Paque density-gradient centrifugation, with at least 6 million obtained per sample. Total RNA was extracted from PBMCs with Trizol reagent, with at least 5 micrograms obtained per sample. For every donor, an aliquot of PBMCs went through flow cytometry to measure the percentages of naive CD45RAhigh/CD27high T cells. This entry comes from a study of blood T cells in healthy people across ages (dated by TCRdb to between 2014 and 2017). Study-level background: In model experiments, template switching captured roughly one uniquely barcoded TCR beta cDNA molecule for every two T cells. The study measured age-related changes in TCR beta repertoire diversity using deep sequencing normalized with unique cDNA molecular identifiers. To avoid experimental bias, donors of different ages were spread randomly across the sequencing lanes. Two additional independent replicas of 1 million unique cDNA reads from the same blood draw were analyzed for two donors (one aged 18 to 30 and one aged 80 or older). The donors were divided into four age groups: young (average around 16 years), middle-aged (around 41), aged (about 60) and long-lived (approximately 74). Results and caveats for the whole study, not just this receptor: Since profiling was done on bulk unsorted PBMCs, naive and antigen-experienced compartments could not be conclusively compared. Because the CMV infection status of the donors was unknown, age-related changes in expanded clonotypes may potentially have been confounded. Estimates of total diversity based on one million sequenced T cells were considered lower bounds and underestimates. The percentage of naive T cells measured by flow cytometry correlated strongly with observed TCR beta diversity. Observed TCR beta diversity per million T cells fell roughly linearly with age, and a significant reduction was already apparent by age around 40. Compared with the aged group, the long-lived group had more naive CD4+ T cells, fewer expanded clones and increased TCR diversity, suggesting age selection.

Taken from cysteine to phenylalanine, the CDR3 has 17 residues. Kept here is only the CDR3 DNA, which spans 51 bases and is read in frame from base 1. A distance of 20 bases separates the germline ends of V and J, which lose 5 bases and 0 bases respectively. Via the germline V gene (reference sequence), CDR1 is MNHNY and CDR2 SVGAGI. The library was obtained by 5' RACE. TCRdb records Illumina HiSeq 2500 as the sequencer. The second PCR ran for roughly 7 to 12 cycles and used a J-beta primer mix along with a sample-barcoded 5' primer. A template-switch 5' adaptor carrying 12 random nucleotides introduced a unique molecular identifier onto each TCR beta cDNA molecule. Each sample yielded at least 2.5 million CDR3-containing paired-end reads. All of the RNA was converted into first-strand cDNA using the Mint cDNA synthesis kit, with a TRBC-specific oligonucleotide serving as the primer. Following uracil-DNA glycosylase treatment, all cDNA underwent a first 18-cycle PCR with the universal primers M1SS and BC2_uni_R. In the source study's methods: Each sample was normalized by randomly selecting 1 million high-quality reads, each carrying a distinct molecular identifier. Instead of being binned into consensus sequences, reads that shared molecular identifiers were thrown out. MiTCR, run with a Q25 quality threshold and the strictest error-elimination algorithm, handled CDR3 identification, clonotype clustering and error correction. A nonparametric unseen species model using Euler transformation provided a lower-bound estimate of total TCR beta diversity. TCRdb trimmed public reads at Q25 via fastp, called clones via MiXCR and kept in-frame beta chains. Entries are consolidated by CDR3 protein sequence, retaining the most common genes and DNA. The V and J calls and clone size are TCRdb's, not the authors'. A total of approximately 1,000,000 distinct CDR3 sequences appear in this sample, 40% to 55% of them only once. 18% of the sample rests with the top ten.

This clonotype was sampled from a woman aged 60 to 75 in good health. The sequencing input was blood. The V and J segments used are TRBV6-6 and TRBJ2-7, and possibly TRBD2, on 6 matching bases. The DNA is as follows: TGTGCCAGCAGTACCCACATGGGCGGGAAAAGCTCCTACGAGCAGTACTTC. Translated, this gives CASSTHMGGKSSYEQYF.